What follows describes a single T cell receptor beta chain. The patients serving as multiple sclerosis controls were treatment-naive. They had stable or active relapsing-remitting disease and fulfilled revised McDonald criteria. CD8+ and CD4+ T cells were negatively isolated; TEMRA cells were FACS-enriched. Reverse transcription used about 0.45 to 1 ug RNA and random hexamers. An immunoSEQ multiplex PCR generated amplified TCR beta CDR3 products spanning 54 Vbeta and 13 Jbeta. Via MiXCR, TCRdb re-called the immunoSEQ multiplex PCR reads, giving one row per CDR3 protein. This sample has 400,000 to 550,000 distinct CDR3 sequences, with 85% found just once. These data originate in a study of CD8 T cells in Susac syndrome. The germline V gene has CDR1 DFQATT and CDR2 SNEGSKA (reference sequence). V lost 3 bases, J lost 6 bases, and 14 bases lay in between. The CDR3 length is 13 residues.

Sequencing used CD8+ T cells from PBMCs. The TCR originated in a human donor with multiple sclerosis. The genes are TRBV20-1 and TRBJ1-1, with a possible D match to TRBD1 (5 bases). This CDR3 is CSASYQGVPEAFF. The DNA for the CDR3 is TGCAGTGCTAGTTACCAGGGAGTCCCTGAAGCTTTCTTT.